Described below is a single T cell receptor beta chain sequence and its context. The antigen remains unidentified. One end of the junction is discordant with germline, which a read error may explain. The data were obtained in a study of CD8+CD57+ T cells in acquired aplastic anemia. For the study at large: Sorted CD4+ and CD8+ cells gave a mean 3.2 ug DNA, range 0.2 to 27.4 ug. The study obtained approximately 11 million reads on average for CD4+ cells from healthy donors.

Study-wide points: Patients did not significantly differ from controls in CD8+ Simpson's diversity. Under 35 was the count of CD8+ CDR3 sequences that patients shared with controls.

CDR1 is SGHTA and CDR2 is FQGNSA in the germline V gene. The CDR3 is made up of 13 amino acids. Both TCR beta VDJ combination and CDR3 sequence profiling were carried out. Genomic DNA was the template for this profiling. TCRdb reprocessed the reads with MiXCR, giving one entry per CDR3 protein. The data hold 400,000 to 450,000 distinct CDR3 sequences, with 55% to 70% observed a single time. The clonotype originates from a human donor in good health, serving as a control. The V call is TRBV7-2, the J call TRBJ2-7; D possibly corresponds to TRBD2 (5 bases). Sequencing input: sorted CD4+, CD8+, or CD8+CD57+ T cells (not recorded which) from PBMCs. CDR3 DNA: TGTGCCAGCAGCGCCACATCGGGATCAGAGCAGTGCTTC. It is translated as CASSATSGSEQCF. The complete variable domain, with remaining parts taken from reference TRBV7-2 and TRBJ2-7, reads GAGVSQSPSNKVTEKGKDVELRCDPISGHTALYWYRQSLGQGLEFLIYFQGNSAPDKSGLPSDRFSAERTGGSVSTLTIQRTQQEDSAVYLCASSATSGSEQCFGPGTRLTVT.